This passage covers 22 T cell receptor beta chains from one sample sequenced in a study of blood T cell repertoires in COVID-19. The data were produced by immunoSEQ multiplex PCR, yet TCRdb's version contains in-frame clones alone and is incomplete. The sample shows 200,000 or so clones, under 90% of them seen only once. Source material: peripheral blood. These receptors were collected from a man in his fifties with acute or convalescent COVID-19.

The chain links TRBV4-1 to TRBJ1-1; 10 positions match TRBD1. Germline V gene lookup returns CDR1 MGHRA and CDR2 YSYEKL. Trimming at V came to 1 base and at J to 9 bases, leaving 11 bases not matched to a gene. This CDR3 is 16 amino acids long. The CDR3 spells CASSQGTGTGEHKAFF. CDR3 DNA: TGCGCCAGCAGCCAAGGGACCGGGACAGGGGAACATAAAGCTTTCTTT.

The chain couples TRBV2 to TRBJ1-5, with D possibly being TRBD1 (5 bases). Germline lookup yields CDR1 SNHLY and CDR2 FYNNEI. The CDR3 covers 13 residues. The V and J ends lost 6 bases and 7 bases respectively, with 13 bases between them. The CDR3 DNA follows: TGTGCCAGCAGAGCATTTACAGGCCAGCCCCAGCATTTT. Translating it yields CASRAFTGQPQHF.

This chain connects TRBV5-1 to TRBJ2-7; 10 bases are shared with TRBD1. This CDR3 comprises 15 residues. Trimming removed 4 bases from V and 2 bases from J; junction bases left unmatched: 6. Germline V gene sequence: CDR1 SGHRS, CDR2 YFSETQ. The CDR3 region is CASSPGQGVPYEQYF. CDR3 nucleotide sequence: TGCGCCAGCAGCCCCGGACAGGGGGTCCCCTACGAGCAGTACTTC. Using reference TRBV5-1 and TRBJ2-7 for the parts outside the CDR3, the full variable domain is KAGVTQTPRYLIKTRGQQVTLSCSPISGHRSVSWYQQTPGQGLQFLFEYFSETQRNKGNFPGRFSGRQFSNSRSEMNVSTLELGDSALYLCASSPGQGVPYEQYFGPGTRLTVT.

The chain has TRBV7-2 and TRBJ1-6; D unresolved. Germline CDR1 SGHTA, CDR2 FQGNSA. The CDR3 is 13 amino acids. The V and J ends lost 2 bases and 8 bases respectively, with 7 bases between them. The CDR3 DNA follows: TGTGCCAGCAGCTTAACAGAACATTCACCCCTCCACTTT. Translated: CASSLTEHSPLHF.

The CDR3 spells CASSRENQPQHF. The CDR3 DNA is TGTGCCAGCAGCCGGGAGAATCAGCCCCAGCATTTT. This chain joins TRBV5-6 and TRBJ1-5; unclear D gene. Trimming removed 4 bases at V and 4 bases at J, with 6 bases between. Germline assignment: CDR1 SGHDT and CDR2 YYEEEE. This CDR3 is built from 12 residues.

V gene TRBV2 combines with J gene TRBJ1-2, with TRBD1 identical over 8 bases. In germline, CDR1 is SNHLY, CDR2 FYNNEI. This CDR3 is built from 13 residues. V lost 6 bases to trimming and J lost 6 bases; unmatched junction nucleotides: 6. CDR3 in DNA: TGTGCCAGCAGGGGACAGGAGGGAAATGGCTACACCTTC. As protein: CASRGQEGNGYTF.

The chain couples TRBV24-1 to TRBJ2-5, with D unresolved. Trimming took off 9 bases at V and 4 bases at J, with 17 bases between the two ends. The CDR3 consists of 14 residues. Germline V lookup: CDR1 KGHDR, CDR2 SFDVKD. CDR3 in amino acids: CATSEARPPETQYF. CDR3 nucleotides: TGTGCCACCTCCGAGGCTCGGCCTCCAGAGACCCAGTACTTC.

This chain connects TRBV6-1 to TRBJ1-2; perhaps TRBD1 as D (6 bases). V shed 3 bases and J shed 5 bases, with 16 bases lying between them. The CDR3 spans 15 residues. CDR1 is MNHNS, CDR2 SASEGT, per germline. CDR3 bases: TGTGCCAGCAGTGACAGGGGACCTATTAGGTATGGCTACACCTTC. This codes for CASSDRGPIRYGYTF.

The rearrangement links TRBV5-4 to TRBJ1-1; 9 nucleotides match TRBD1. The V gene end was trimmed by 4 bases and the J gene end by 4 bases; junction bases not matched to a gene: 8. Germline CDR1 is SGHNT and CDR2 is YYREEE (reference sequence). CDR3 length: 15 amino acids. The CDR3 DNA reads TGTGCCAGCAGCGGATCGGGACAGGGTGGCACTGAAGCTTTCTTT. It is translated as CASSGSGQGGTEAFF.

The V gene is TRBV12-3 or TRBV12-4, the J gene TRBJ1-5, with a tentative D call TRBD1 (5 bases). The CDR3 runs to 13 residues. The V gene lost 2 bases and the J gene lost 5 bases, with 7 bases spanning the gap. The DNA for the CDR3 is TGTGCCAGCAGTTTAAACAGGTATCAGCCCCAGCATTTT. It is translated as CASSLNRYQPQHF.

The rearrangement uses TRBV3-1 (or the pseudogene TRBV3-2) and TRBJ1-4, with TRBD1 as a possible D gene (5 bases). The CDR3 is made up of 15 amino acids. Trimming stripped 0 bases from V and 11 bases from J, with 16 bases between. Germline-derived CDR1 and CDR2 are LGHDT and YNNKEL (reference sequence). CDR3 region: CASSQDQTVLKKLFF. The CDR3 nucleotides are TGTGCCAGCAGCCAAGATCAGACAGTTCTGAAGAAACTGTTTTTT.

This sequence joins TRBV5-1 and TRBJ1-1; 9 bases line up with TRBD1. Germline-derived CDR1 and CDR2 are SGHRS and YFSETQ. V was clipped by 1 base and J by 5 bases; unmatched bases: 12. This CDR3 has 17 residues. CDR3: CASSLLGMTGGWTEAFF. The CDR3 region has the DNA TGCGCCAGCAGCTTGTTGGGTATGACAGGGGGGTGGACTGAAGCTTTCTTT.

The chain carries TRBV27 and TRBJ2-2; D is perhaps TRBD2 (6 bases). In germline, CDR1 is MNHEY, CDR2 SMNVEV (reference sequence). The CDR3 is made up of 15 amino acids. V gave up 2 bases and J gave up 3 bases, with 10 bases separating them. The CDR3 DNA sequence: TGTGCCAGCAGTTTAGCGGGAACCGACACCGGGGAGCTGTTTTTT. It codes for CASSLAGTDTGELFF.

The chain recombines TRBV5-4 with TRBJ1-4; 10 nucleotides agree with TRBD1. Per germline, CDR1 SGHNT and CDR2 YYREEE (reference sequence). This CDR3 is 16 amino acids long. With 4 bases clipped from V and 7 bases from J, the junction kept 10 bases outside the gene matches. As DNA, the CDR3 is TGTGCCAGCAGCGCCCGGGACAGGGGCGGGGGTGAAAAACTGTTTTTT. Its protein product is CASSARDRGGGEKLFF.

The chain uses TRBV5-6 and TRBJ2-6, with D possibly being TRBD1 (6 bases). Trimming left V 3 bases short and J 0 bases short, with 13 bases between. The CDR3 sequence is 17 residues long. Per the germline V gene, CDR1 is SGHDT and CDR2 is YYEEEE. This chain's CDR3 is CASSSRTVLSGANVLTF. The CDR3 DNA reads as TGTGCCAGCAGCTCCCGGACAGTACTCTCTGGGGCCAACGTCCTGACTTTC.

This clone has only a few counts. The chain employs TRBV4-1 and TRBJ1-4; D ambiguous. The CDR3 has 13 amino acids. The V end was cut by 2 bases, the J end by 4 bases, with 5 bases between. Germline V lookup: CDR1 MGHRA, CDR2 YSYEKL. The CDR3, as DNA: TGCGCCAGCAGCCAAATATTTAATGAAAAACTGTTTTTT. It codes for CASSQIFNEKLFF.

The V call is TRBV4-2, the J call TRBJ2-3; 8 bases agree with TRBD2. Germline V gene lookup returns CDR1 LGHNA and CDR2 YNFKEQ. CDR3 length: 15 residues. Unmatched junction bases numbered 7, after V lost 3 bases and J lost 5 bases. The CDR3 bases are TGTGCCAGCAGCCAGGGACTAGGCCCCGGAGATACGCAGTATTTT. Translation gives CASSQGLGPGDTQYF.

The chain employs TRBV11-3 and TRBJ2-1; D call uncertain. CDR1 is SGHNT and CDR2 is YENEEA in the germline V gene. The CDR3 is 14 residues long. Trimming removed 2 bases from V and 8 bases from J, with 13 bases in between. Here the CDR3 reads CASSLSLGSDEQFF. CDR3 coding DNA: TGTGCCAGCAGCTTAAGTCTAGGCAGCGATGAGCAGTTCTTC.

The chain carries TRBV15 and TRBJ2-7; 16 bases line up with TRBD2. After removal of 5 bases from V and 2 bases from J, the junction contained 9 bases not matched to a gene. Germline V gene lookup returns CDR1 LNHNV and CDR2 YYDKDF (reference sequence). The CDR3 totals 18 residues. This CDR3 is CATSLGTSGGDSPYEQYF. DNA of the CDR3: TGTGCCACCAGCTTAGGGACTAGCGGGGGGGACTCCCCCTACGAGCAGTACTTC.

The chain links TRBV7-8 to TRBJ2-5, with D unresolved. The ends were cut back, 2 bases at V and 9 bases at J, with 19 bases in the middle. CDR3 size: 15 residues. Germline V CDR1 and CDR2: SGHVS, FQNEAQ. The DNA for the CDR3 is TGTGCCAGCAGCTTAAATCACCTAGTCCTCTCGGCCCAGTACTTC. Translation gives CASSLNHLVLSAQYF.

The chain combines TRBV7-7 with TRBJ2-5; possible D gene TRBD2, 6 bases. The germline gives CDR1 SSHAT, CDR2 FNYEAQ (reference sequence). The CDR3 length is 14 residues. The V and J ends lost 5 bases and 2 bases respectively, with 12 bases between them. The CDR3 here is CASSPAGGQETQYF. The CDR3, as DNA: TGTGCCAGCAGCCCCGCCGGGGGACAAGAGACCCAGTACTTC.

This chain's CDR3 is CASRPWDSGQAETQYF. For the CDR3, the DNA is TGTGCCAGCAGGCCTTGGGACAGCGGACAAGCGGAGACCCAGTACTTC. The chain has TRBV7-9 and TRBJ2-5; TRBD1 matches 7 bases. The CDR3 runs 16 residues. V trimming: 6 bases; J trimming: 5 bases; junction bases outside the gene matches: 15. From germline, CDR1 is SEHNR and CDR2 FQNEAQ (reference sequence).